This TCR beta chain was profiled in a study of T cell responses to AZD1222 COVID-19 vaccine. Sequencing used immunoSEQ multiplex PCR; TCRdb keeps in-frame clones, though not all of them. Altogether 180,000 or so clones are present, over 85% being singletons, with the ten largest covering around 1%. The germline V gene encodes CDR1 KGHSH and CDR2 LQKENI. V shed 5 bases and J shed 5 bases, with 15 bases lying between them. This CDR3 spans 14 amino acids. This TCR derives from an adult who received the AZD1222 COVID-19 vaccine. The chain links TRBV18 to TRBJ1-1; the D gene is possibly TRBD1 (5 bases). The sequencing used peripheral blood, collected 28 days after the second AZD1222 dose. CDR3 region: CASSSATGGTEAFF. The CDR3, as DNA: TGTGCCAGCTCATCGGCTACCGGGGGTACTGAAGCTTTCTTT. Filled out from reference TRBV18 and TRBJ1-1, the complete variable domain reads NAGVMQNPRHLVRRRGQEARLRCSPMKGHSHVYWYRQLPEEGLKFMVYLQKENIIDESGMPKERFSAEFPKEGPSILRIQQVVRGDSAAYFCASSSATGGTEAFFGQGTRLTVV.